Included here is one TCR beta chain sequence, with context. Antigen specificity is unknown. The data were obtained in a study of identical twins. With template switching, a universal primer site was added, and the cDNA carried unique molecular identifiers. A single record per CDR3 protein comes from TCRdb applying MiXCR to the 5' RACE reads. The table shows 700,000 to 950,000 distinct CDR3 sequences, with roughly an eighth occurring only once. Study outcomes and limitations: The abundant beta clonotypes from cord blood had fewer insertions, and memory repertoires had none of this.

CDR3 length equals 10 residues. Deletions cut 5 bases from V and 8 bases from J, with 6 bases between. The germline gives CDR1 DFQATT, CDR2 SNEGSKA (reference sequence). A further study also used this sample, focusing on yellow fever vaccine responses in identical twins.

The source material was PBMCs. The sequence came from a woman aged 18 to 35 in good health. The chain combines TRBV20-1 with TRBJ2-2; no clear D. The CDR3 protein is CSALKGELFF. The CDR3 coding sequence is TGCAGTGCTTTGAAGGGGGAGCTGTTTTTT.